Following are 9 T cell receptor beta chains from one sample sequenced in a study of OX40 agonist ivuxolimab in advanced cancers. Assay: immunoSEQ multiplex PCR; the TCRdb copy retains only in-frame clones and omits some. Seen here are around 40,000 clones, 75% to 85% observed once, and the top ten hold 20% to 25%. This sample comprised CD4+ or CD8+ T cells sorted from blood, obtained in a trial of the OX40 agonist ivuxolimab. These receptor sequences come from an adult with an advanced solid tumor such as melanoma, head and neck, liver or kidney cancer.

This clone was counted a single time. The chain recombines TRBV9 with TRBJ2-1; 7 nucleotides agree with TRBD2. With 0 bases clipped from V and 9 bases from J, the junction kept 9 bases outside the gene matches. Germline V gene lookup returns CDR1 SGDLS and CDR2 YYNGEE. The CDR3 extends over 15 amino acids. CDR3 residues: CASSVGTSAAGEQFF. In DNA, the CDR3 is TGTGCCAGCAGCGTAGGAACTAGCGCTGCGGGTGAGCAGTTCTTC.

The chain's CDR3 is CASLKEGPTEAFF. In DNA form, the CDR3 reads TGTGCCAGCCTTAAGGAGGGTCCCACTGAAGCTTTCTTT. This chain uses TRBV27 with TRBJ1-1; D gene unclear. Germline V gene data show CDR1 as MNHEY and CDR2 as SMNVEV (reference sequence). The CDR3 loop spans 13 amino acids. Trimming took off 8 bases at V and 4 bases at J, with 14 bases between the two ends.

The chain joins TRBV27 to TRBJ2-7, with D unresolved. The V gene lost 6 bases and the J gene lost 1 base, with 10 bases spanning the gap. The CDR3 spans 13 residues. Germline CDR1 MNHEY, CDR2 SMNVEV (reference sequence). CDR3 DNA: TGTGCCAGCAGCCTTGACAATTCCTACGAGCAGTACTTC. Protein product: CASSLDNSYEQYF.

The chain links TRBV6-6 to TRBJ2-7; TRBD1 might be the D (6 bases). The CDR3 loop spans 13 amino acids. Trimming pared 7 bases from V and 3 bases from J, leaving 13 bases between. CDR1 is MNHNY and CDR2 is SVGAGI in the germline V gene (reference sequence). The CDR3 bases are TGTGCCAGCAAGCCACGAGGGGGCTACGAGCAGTACTTC. Protein: CASKPRGGYEQYF.

This chain joins TRBV6-4 and TRBJ2-1; 10 bases match TRBD2. V was clipped by 0 bases and J by 4 bases; unmatched bases: 3. Per the germline V gene, CDR1 is MRHNA and CDR2 is SNTAGT. The CDR3 runs 16 residues. CDR3 amino acids: CASSDSETSGYNEQFF. Here the CDR3 DNA reads TGTGCCAGCAGTGACTCGGAGACTAGCGGGTACAATGAGCAGTTCTTC.

The V and J genes are TRBV6-5 and TRBJ1-2, with 7 nucleotides matching TRBD1. Germline loops: CDR1 MNHEY, CDR2 SVGAGI. The CDR3 spans 13 residues. Trimming took 6 bases from V and 6 from J; bases not matched to a gene: 7. This CDR3 reads CASRPQGQNGYTF. CDR3 coding DNA: TGTGCCAGCAGGCCACAGGGGCAAAATGGCTACACCTTC.

The rearrangement joins TRBV27 to TRBJ1-3, with D unresolved. There are 14 residues in the CDR3. Germline V gives CDR1 MNHEY, CDR2 SMNVEV (reference sequence). V lost 2 bases to trimming and J lost 1 base, with 6 bases between them. The CDR3: CASSLGVSGNTIYF. CDR3 DNA sequence: TGTGCCAGCAGTTTAGGGGTATCTGGAAACACCATATATTTT.

This clone showed up just once. The rearrangement joins TRBV5-5 to TRBJ1-6; TRBD1 matches at 8 bases. The CDR3 extends over 15 amino acids. Germline values: CDR1 SGHKS, CDR2 YYEKEE (reference sequence). Trimming took 1 base from V and 5 from J; bases not matched to a gene: 2. The CDR3 sequence: CASSLKQGDNSPLHF. CDR3 bases: TGTGCCAGCAGCTTGAAACAGGGGGATAATTCACCCCTCCACTTT.

This clone was found a few times. The chain links TRBV6-1 to TRBJ1-4, with 11 bases identical to TRBD1. Germline values: CDR1 MNHNS, CDR2 SASEGT. J was trimmed by 6 bases and V by 2 bases; bases with no gene match: 2. The CDR3 is 15 amino acids. DNA for the CDR3: TGTGCCAGCAGTGAACCGGACAGGGGGCATGAAAAACTGTTTTTT. Translated: CASSEPDRGHEKLFF.